This T cell receptor beta chain was identified in a study of T cells in Graves' hyperthyroidism and ophthalmopathy. CDR3 length equals 16 residues. CDR1 and CDR2 (germline): MDHEN, SYDVKM. J gave up 0 bases and V 5 bases, and 9 bases lay outside the gene matches. Amplified TCR beta CDR3 regions came from RNA transcripts. A first-round RT-PCR of the TCR CDR3 used the HTBI primer set. TCRdb re-called the multiplex PCR reads through MiXCR, storing one row per CDR3 protein. The table lists fewer than 300,000 distinct CDR3 sequences, less than 30% of them singletons. In its sample, this clonotype was seen many times.

The gene calls are TRBV28 and TRBJ2-5, with 7 bases aligning to TRBD1. The clonotype was recovered from a middle-aged man with Graves' hyperthyroidism that later progressed to Graves' ophthalmopathy. Source material: blood. The CDR3 DNA reads TGTGCCAGCAGTCGACAGGGTTGGGGCAACCAAGAGACCCAGTACTTC. Its protein product is CASSRQGWGNQETQYF.